This T cell receptor (beta chain) was profiled in a study of T cells in Graves' hyperthyroidism and ophthalmopathy (dated by TCRdb to about 2019). Study-level background: Peripheral blood samples were taken at initial diagnosis, before any treatment was given. For training and testing, the roughly 93 patients in the discovery cohort were randomly divided in a 7:3 ratio. A discovery cohort of about a hundred patients, roughly 45 with Graves' ophthalmopathy and 55 to 65 with stable Graves' hyperthyroidism, was used to find distinguishing TCR V-J signatures. Prospective prediction of ophthalmopathy was tested in an independent validation cohort consisting of under 20 hyperthyroidism patients and some 15 patients who later progressed to ophthalmopathy. Once sampling was done, hyperthyroidism patients were given methimazole at a starting dose of 30 mg daily, whereas ophthalmopathy patients were given high-dose intravenous methylprednisolone. Thyroid tissue and blood T-cell repertoires from about six Graves' hyperthyroidism patients were also compared in the study. The paper describes TCR Vbeta CDR3 sequencing of about 140 peripheral blood samples, made up of around 41 ophthalmopathy patients, 70 to 75 hyperthyroidism patients and around 17 progressor patients.

Trimming accounts for 2 bases at V and 6 bases at J, while the number of junction bases matched to no gene is 8. Including the terminal cysteine and phenylalanine, the CDR3 comprises 16 residues. Only the CDR3 DNA stays, 48 bases, in frame from base 1. The germline V gene provides CDR1 MDHEN and CDR2 SYDVKM. The TCR beta CDR3 regions were amplified from RNA transcripts. The TCR CDR3 was subjected to a first round of RT-PCR using the HTBI primer set and the Qiagen OneStep RT-PCR kit. A second multiplex PCR round built the libraries, followed by size selection and purification. Sequencing of the libraries was done on an Illumina HiSeq2000 using paired-end 100 bp reads. Processing in the source paper ran as follows. SOAPnuke was used to process the raw data, removing reads that contained adapters or uncalled bases, had a mean Phred below 15, or lacked an exact match to the constant primer or identifier. High-quality paired reads were merged with COPE v1.2.5, and unique nucleotide sequences were defined as clonotypes. MiTCR v1.1 was used to align the clonotypes against IMGT TRBV, TRBD and TRBJ reference segments. The analysis included only V-J combinations with a frequency above 0.0001, which together covered around 99% of the repertoires. A TCS score was defined as the ratio between F50 (clonal expansion) and ExV (chaos), using BLOSUM62-based TCRdist between CDR3 peptides within each V-J. Welch's t-statistics and random forest reduced 500 to 550 V-J features to around 14, which were used in a naive Bayes classifier (R e1071). TCRdb's own reprocessing of the public reads used fastp at Q25 and MiXCR and kept productive beta chains. Each entry is one CDR3 protein sequence, shown with its most common DNA and genes. Clone size and V and J calls follow TCRdb, not the original study. The sample table shows 300,000 to 400,000 distinct CDR3 sequences, and more than 11% are seen once. Together, the top ten hold 20% to 25% of the sample.

Here is what the overall study found, with its caveats: A 13 V-J signature model separated ophthalmopathy from stable hyperthyroidism, with around 90% sensitivity and about 81% specificity in cross-validation and 80%/75% in testing. Sample size was not statistically predetermined, and blinding of investigators to group allocation was not performed. In validation, the model predicted progression to ophthalmopathy a median of about 6 months before onset, with 70% to 71% sensitivity and 72.22% specificity. Most expanded thyroid clonotypes (frequency above 0.001) were also detected in blood, a finding suggesting that blood repertoires may reflect thyroid immune responses.

In its sample, this clonotype was seen many times. What antigen it recognizes has not been identified. Per-base quality was not reported, and no clone a single base away is much larger than it. Stable Graves' hyperthyroidism was defined as the absence of progression to ophthalmopathy over 18 months of follow-up. Hyperthyroidism patients were newly diagnosed, with disease duration under 2 months, and aged 18 to 65 years. Exclusion was applied to patients with uncontrolled infections, other autoimmune diseases, pregnancy or lactation. Diagnoses were established on the basis of clinical symptoms, serum thyroxine and TRAb, thyroid ultrasound, and orbital computed tomography. PBMCs were separated from about 10 ml of fresh peripheral blood using Ficoll-Paque density gradient centrifugation. Total RNA was extracted using Trizol reagent, and RNA quality was assessed on an Agilent 2100 Bioanalyzer.

The sample comprised blood. This TCR derives from a woman in her thirties with Graves' hyperthyroidism. The rearrangement joined TRBV28 to TRBJ2-1; the central 9 bases match TRBD1. The nucleotide sequence reads as follows: TGTGCCAGCAGTTTACTCTCCGGGACAGGGAGCAATGAGCAGTTCTTC. Its product reads: CASSLLSGTGSNEQFF. Beyond the CDR3, the reference TRBV28 and TRBJ2-1 genes provide the residues; the full variable domain reads: DVKVTQSSRYLVKRTGEKVFLECVQDMDHENMFWYRQDPGLGLRLIYFSYDVKMKEKGDIPEGYSVSREKKERFSLILESASTNQTSMYLCASSLLSGTGSNEQFFGPGTRLTVL.